A selection of T cell receptor beta chains follows, all from one sample in a study of blood T cell repertoires in COVID-19. Profiling relied on immunoSEQ multiplex PCR, and the TCRdb table lists in-frame clones only, not all of them. Of roughly 99,000 clones detected, roughly 80% appear once; the ten largest clones hold about 4.2%. Input material: peripheral blood. These receptors were obtained from a human donor in a cohort sampled during active COVID-19. The CDR3 runs from the conserved cysteine through the conserved F or W.

V gene: TRBV24-1; CDR3 protein: CATSDRRGSSYNEQFF
V gene: TRBV7-4; CDR3 protein: CASSLPGFGGYTF
V gene: TRBV7-6; CDR3 protein: CASSRQGTGELFF
V gene: TRBV24-1; CDR3 protein: CATSDRQGVNTGELFF
V gene: TRBV11-3; CDR3 protein: CASSPSGSSTYNEQFF
V gene: TRBV7-2; CDR3 protein: CASSYGLAGGQVGNIQYF
V gene: TRBV6-5; CDR3 protein: CASRTGDTEAFF
V gene: TRBV12-3/TRBV12-4; CDR3 protein: CASSWDISTEAFF
V gene: TRBV28; CDR3 protein: CASSLLYTEAFF
V gene: TRBV6-6; CDR3 protein: CASSTPAAGNTIYF
V gene: TRBV7-2; CDR3 protein: CASSLAYRDGGYTF
V gene: TRBV7-9; CDR3 protein: CAILTGRGEGTDTQYF
V gene: TRBV4-2; CDR3 protein: CASSQVVDRNNSPLHF
V gene: TRBV18; CDR3 protein: CASSPGQGYSPLHF
V gene: TRBV29-1; CDR3 protein: CSVLLAGNTDTQYF
V gene: TRBV29-1; CDR3 protein: CSVGGQGWPQHF
V gene: TRBV18; CDR3 protein: CASSETETNEAFF
V gene: TRBV5-8; CDR3 protein: CASSRGTFSTDTQYF
V gene: TRBV7-6; CDR3 protein: CASSRGLAGRSYNEQFF
V gene: TRBV6-1; CDR3 protein: CASSEDRVDNQPQHF
V gene: TRBV6-1; CDR3 protein: CASSEPGRGNEQFF
V gene: TRBV7-2; CDR3 protein: CASSVGQGNTEAFF
V gene: TRBV7-2; CDR3 protein: CASSLLAGGNTGELFF
V gene: TRBV6-2/TRBV6-3; CDR3 protein: CASSYGLAGGSAYEQYF
V gene: TRBV10-3; CDR3 protein: CAIGQETQYF
V gene: TRBV5-8; CDR3 protein: CASGSRPGGFFREQYF
V gene: TRBV6-5; CDR3 protein: CASSPGTGRAEQYF
V gene: TRBV7-3; CDR3 protein: CASSFSGRLDTQYF
V gene: TRBV29-1; CDR3 protein: CSVTGTSGPRDQYF